This T cell receptor beta chain was sequenced during a study of shared clonotypes between healthy human individuals. Generated by immunoSEQ multiplex PCR, the TCRdb table keeps only in-frame clones and is missing some. Of 1,500,000 or so clones listed, around 98.5% are singletons. Germline V gene data show CDR1 as MNHEY and CDR2 as SMNVEV (reference sequence). The V and J ends lost 5 bases and 4 bases respectively, with 12 bases between them. The CDR3 is made up of 13 amino acids. The TCR comes from a man under 40 in good health. The chain uses TRBV27 and TRBJ2-7; the D is unclear. Sequencing was done on a sample of naive CD4+ T cells sorted from blood. Subset indicated: CD45RA+ positively selected. The chain's CDR3 is CASSPSRPYEQYF. CDR3 nucleotides: TGTGCCAGCAGTCCCAGCCGCCCTTACGAGCAGTACTTC.